Each of the 2 T cell receptor beta chains below was sequenced from the same sample in a study of type 1 regulatory T cells. MiXCR, applied by TCRdb to the reads, yields one record per CDR3 protein. The table records around 62,000 distinct CDR3 sequences, around 68% of them present only once. Antigen specificity for these receptors is unknown. What was sequenced was cultured T cells, either the whole culture or a sorted T cell fraction (not recorded which). The subset was: Tr1-enriched cell product generated in vitro against host alloantigens. These receptors were collected from a human donor in good health.

In its sample, this clonotype was seen a few times. This chain connects TRBV20-1 to TRBJ2-7; TRBD1 aligns across 11 bases. Germline-derived CDR1 and CDR2 are DFQATT and SNEGSKA (reference sequence). CDR3 length: 18 amino acids. J lost 1 base, V lost 5 bases, and 16 bases had no gene match. The CDR3 here is CSALPSPGQGAPSYEQYF. The CDR3 DNA reads as TGCAGTGCTCTACCAAGCCCTGGACAGGGGGCCCCTTCCTACGAGCAGTACTTC.

The rearrangement links TRBV2 to TRBJ2-7; 7 bases match TRBD1. The germline gives CDR1 SNHLY, CDR2 FYNNEI. CDR3 length equals 14 residues. With V trimmed by 3 bases and J by 2 bases, 4 bases remained unmatched. The CDR3 reads CASSETGPTYEQYF. CDR3 nucleotides: TGTGCCAGCAGTGAGACAGGGCCTACCTACGAGCAGTACTTC.